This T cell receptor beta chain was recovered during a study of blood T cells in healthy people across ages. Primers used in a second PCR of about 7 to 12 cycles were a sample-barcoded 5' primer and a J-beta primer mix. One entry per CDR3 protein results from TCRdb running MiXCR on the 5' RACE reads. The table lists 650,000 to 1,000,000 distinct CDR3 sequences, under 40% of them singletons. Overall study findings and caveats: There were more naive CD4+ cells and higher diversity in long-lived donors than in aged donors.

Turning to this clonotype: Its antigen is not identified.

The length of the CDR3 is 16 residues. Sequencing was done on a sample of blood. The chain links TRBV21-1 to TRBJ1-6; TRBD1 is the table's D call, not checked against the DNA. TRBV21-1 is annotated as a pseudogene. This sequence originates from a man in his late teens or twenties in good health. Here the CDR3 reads CAPRGSLSSYNSPLHF. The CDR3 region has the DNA TGTGCCCCGAGGGGCAGTCTTAGCTCCTATAATTCACCCCTCCACTTT.